The 24 T cell receptor beta chains below come from one sample, sequenced in a study of blood T cell repertoires in COVID-19. The data were produced by immunoSEQ multiplex PCR, yet TCRdb's version contains in-frame clones alone and is incomplete. The repertoire holds 30,000 to 40,000 clones, with around 88% as singletons. The specimen was peripheral blood. The receptors were sampled from a human donor in a cohort sampled during active COVID-19.

The rearrangement uses TRBV19 and TRBJ2-3, with D perhaps matching TRBD1 (5 bases). Germline CDR1 reads LNHDA; CDR2 reads SQIVND (reference sequence). V was trimmed by 4 bases and J by 7 bases, leaving 9 bases between them. The CDR3 covers 12 residues. The CDR3 spells CASSSKGHTQYF. The CDR3 DNA sequence: TGTGCCAGTAGTAGTAAGGGGCATACGCAGTATTTT.

This clone was counted a single time. V gene TRBV7-8 combines with J gene TRBJ2-4, with D possibly TRBD2 on 6 matching bases. The V end lost 3 bases, the J end lost 3 bases, and 9 bases lay between the germline ends. The CDR3 is 14 amino acids. Looked up from germline, CDR1 is SGHVS and CDR2 is FQNEAQ. The CDR3 DNA reads as TGTGCCAGCAGCTTCGGGGGAGGCAAAAACATTCAGTACTTC. As protein: CASSFGGGKNIQYF.

The V gene is TRBV9, the J gene TRBJ1-1, with a tentative D call TRBD1 (6 bases). The CDR3 covers 18 residues. The V gene lost 3 bases and the J gene lost 7 bases, with 28 bases spanning the gap. Germline V gene lookup returns CDR1 SGDLS and CDR2 YYNGEE. Here the CDR3 DNA reads TGTGCCAGCAGCGGGGCCCCCTCGAGGGGGATGGTTTCAAATGAAGCTTTCTTT. This encodes CASSGAPSRGMVSNEAFF.

This clone was observed a handful of times. CDR3 loop: CASSFGTGGYNEQFF. The CDR3 bases are TGTGCCAGCAGCTTCGGGACAGGGGGTTACAATGAGCAGTTCTTC. This sequence joins TRBV5-4 and TRBJ2-1; 11 bases fit TRBD1. The CDR3 loop spans 15 amino acids. The ends lost 2 bases at V and 4 bases at J; junction bases unmatched: 2. CDR1 and CDR2 (germline): SGHNT, YYREEE (reference sequence).

The chain has TRBV10-2 and TRBJ2-3, with TRBD2 matching over 8 bases. The CDR3 contains 17 residues. Per the germline V gene, CDR1 is WSHSY and CDR2 is SAAADI. Trimming cost V 2 bases and J 6 bases; bases outside gene matches: 13. CDR3 sequence reads: CASSESGRGAFTDTQYF. DNA of the CDR3: TGCGCCAGCAGTGAGAGTGGGCGGGGGGCTTTCACGGATACGCAGTATTTT.

The CDR3 region has the DNA TGCGCCAGCAGCACCCTGGACAGGGGCACTGAAGCTTTCTTT. Residues: CASSTLDRGTEAFF. The chain couples TRBV5-1 to TRBJ1-1; 9 positions agree with TRBD1. The CDR3 has 14 residues. CDR1 and CDR2 from the germline V gene are SGHRS and YFSETQ. V was clipped by 4 bases and J by 4 bases; unmatched bases: 5. Using reference TRBV5-1 and TRBJ1-1 for the parts outside the CDR3, the full variable domain is KAGVTQTPRYLIKTRGQQVTLSCSPISGHRSVSWYQQTPGQGLQFLFEYFSETQRNKGNFPGRFSGRQFSNSRSEMNVSTLELGDSALYLCASSTLDRGTEAFFGQGTRLTVV.

The rearrangement links TRBV21-1 to TRBJ2-5; TRBD1 is the table's D call, not checked against the DNA. TRBV21-1 is deemed a pseudogene. This CDR3 comprises 16 residues. CDR3 sequence (DNA): TGTGCCAGCACCCTACGCCCGGGACAGCACCAAGAGACCCAGTACTTC. Translating gives CASTLRPGQHQETQYF.

The rearrangement links TRBV24-1 to TRBJ2-7; 8 bases are a match to TRBD2. Germline trimming cut 6 bases from V and 1 base from J; bases unmatched to any gene: 4. Germline V gives CDR1 KGHDR, CDR2 SFDVKD. The CDR3 runs 14 residues. The CDR3 is CATSLVAGSYEQYF. Here the CDR3 DNA reads TGTGCCACCAGTCTGGTAGCGGGGTCCTACGAGCAGTACTTC.

The V gene is TRBV19, the J gene TRBJ2-3; TRBD2 matches 7 bases. From germline, CDR1 is LNHDA and CDR2 SQIVND (reference sequence). V shed 11 bases, J shed 2 bases, and the junction held 19 bases outside the gene matches. CDR3 length: 17 amino acids. The CDR3 loop is CAGLSSNLAVTTDTQYF. The CDR3 DNA is TGTGCCGGGCTGTCCTCGAATCTAGCGGTGACCACAGATACGCAGTATTTT. The variable domain in full, with the rest retrieved from reference TRBV19 and TRBJ2-3, is DGGITQSPKYLFRKEGQNVTLSCEQNLNHDAMYWYRQDPGQGLRLIYYSQIVNDFQKGDIAEGYSVSREKKESFPLTVTSAQKNPTAFYLCAGLSSNLAVTTDTQYFGPGTRLTVL.

The CDR3 region has the DNA TGTGCCAGCTCACCACCGGGGCGCGCAGGGGCGACCTACGAGCAGTACTTC. This translates into CASSPPGRAGATYEQYF. The chain is built from TRBV18 and TRBJ2-7; a weak D match, TRBD1 (6 bases). The CDR3 is made up of 17 amino acids. V lost 0 bases, J lost 2 bases, and 17 bases lay in between. The V gene's germline CDR1 is KGHSH and CDR2 LQKENI. Full variable domain (outside the CDR3, taken from reference TRBV18 and TRBJ2-7): NAGVMQNPRHLVRRRGQEARLRCSPMKGHSHVYWYRQLPEEGLKFMVYLQKENIIDESGMPKERFSAEFPKEGPSILRIQQVVRGDSAAYFCASSPPGRAGATYEQYFGPGTRLTVT.

The genes are TRBV5-4 and TRBJ1-1, with 9 bases that match TRBD1. The CDR3 has 13 residues. J gave up 6 bases and V 2 bases, and 2 bases lay outside the gene matches. CDR1 is SGHNT and CDR2 is YYREEE in the germline V gene (reference sequence). The CDR3 region has the DNA TGTGCCAGCAGCTTCGACAGGGGGGCTGAAGCTTTCTTT. Protein product: CASSFDRGAEAFF.

The chain recombines TRBV6-5 with TRBJ2-7, with D tentatively TRBD2 (7 bases). In germline, CDR1 is MNHEY, CDR2 SVGAGI. The CDR3 is 13 residues long. Trimming took off 11 bases at V and 3 bases at J, with 17 bases between the two ends. The CDR3 DNA sequence: TGTGCCGTCTGGGGGGGGGCAGGCTACGAGCAGTACTTC. Its translation is CAVWGGAGYEQYF.

V usage is TRBV6-6 and J usage is TRBJ2-2, with 8 nucleotides matching TRBD2. V dropped 5 bases and J dropped 6; count of bases not matched to a gene: 17. The length of the CDR3 is 18 residues. CDR1 and CDR2 from the germline V gene are MNHNY and SVGAGI (reference sequence). For the CDR3, the DNA is TGTGCCAGCAGTCCCGGGGTAGCGGGGCTCCGGGGGGCCGGGGAGCTGTTTTTT. This gives the protein CASSPGVAGLRGAGELFF.

This chain joins TRBV5-1 and TRBJ2-1, with D tentatively TRBD1 (6 bases). V lost 3 bases to trimming and J lost 1 base, with 11 bases between them. CDR3 size: 15 residues. CDR1 and CDR2 from the germline V gene are SGHRS and YFSETQ. CDR3 protein: CASSYLDSSYNEQFF. The CDR3 DNA follows: TGCGCCAGCAGCTACCTGGACAGTTCCTACAATGAGCAGTTCTTC. The full variable domain, rest sourced from reference TRBV5-1 and TRBJ2-1, is KAGVTQTPRYLIKTRGQQVTLSCSPISGHRSVSWYQQTPGQGLQFLFEYFSETQRNKGNFPGRFSGRQFSNSRSEMNVSTLELGDSALYLCASSYLDSSYNEQFFGPGTRLTVL.

V and J are TRBV5-1 and TRBJ2-3; D possibly corresponds to TRBD1 (6 bases). Germline CDR1 SGHRS, CDR2 YFSETQ. CDR3 size: 17 residues. The V gene lost 4 bases and the J gene lost 0 bases, with 18 bases spanning the gap. CDR3 protein: CASSGNLGQRSTDTQYF. Written as DNA, the CDR3 is TGCGCCAGCAGCGGAAACCTTGGACAGAGGAGCACAGATACGCAGTATTTT. The whole variable domain, remainder taken from reference TRBV5-1 and TRBJ2-3, is KAGVTQTPRYLIKTRGQQVTLSCSPISGHRSVSWYQQTPGQGLQFLFEYFSETQRNKGNFPGRFSGRQFSNSRSEMNVSTLELGDSALYLCASSGNLGQRSTDTQYFGPGTRLTVL.

J is TRBJ2-1 and V is TRBV6-2 or TRBV6-3; TRBD1 matches 7 bases. After removal of 6 bases from V and 9 bases from J, the junction contained 8 bases not matched to a gene. Germline CDR1 and CDR2: MNHEY and SVGEGT. CDR3 length: 13 amino acids. The CDR3 spells CASSDYRGGEQFF. CDR3 DNA: TGTGCCAGCAGCGATTACAGGGGCGGTGAGCAGTTCTTC.

This clone was seen a handful of times. The J gene is TRBJ2-1, the V gene TRBV6-2 or TRBV6-3; weak D call: TRBD1 (5 bases). This CDR3 contains 15 residues. CDR1 and CDR2 from the germline V gene are MNHEY and SVGEGT. Trimming stripped 2 bases from V and 6 bases from J, with 14 bases between. The CDR3 sequence: CASSYLDTDVNEQFF. In DNA form, the CDR3 reads TGTGCCAGCAGTTACCTGGACACTGACGTCAATGAGCAGTTCTTC.

The CDR3 coding sequence is TGCGCCAGCAGCTTAAGGGCGGGGGGGCCCTACGAGCAGTACTTC. Its protein product is CASSLRAGGPYEQYF. The chain is built from TRBV5-1 and TRBJ2-7; TRBD2 aligns across 9 bases. The CDR3 covers 15 residues. Per the germline V gene, CDR1 is SGHRS and CDR2 is YFSETQ. Trimming cost V 2 bases and J 2 bases; bases outside gene matches: 5.

The chain is built from TRBV6-5 and TRBJ1-4; D is unclear. The CDR3 totals 15 residues. V dropped 1 base and J dropped 4 bases, with 10 bases sitting between them. The germline V gene encodes CDR1 MNHEY and CDR2 SVGAGI. The CDR3 loop reads CASSYLAGNNEKLFF. CDR3 coding DNA: TGTGCCAGCAGTTACTTGGCAGGCAATAATGAAAAACTGTTTTTT.

In DNA form, the CDR3 reads TGTGCCAGCAGTCCGGGACTAGCGGGAGTCGCAGATACGCAGTATTTT. As protein: CASSPGLAGVADTQYF. V is TRBV6-2 or TRBV6-3 and J is TRBJ2-3, with TRBD2 identical over 14 bases. The CDR3 covers 16 residues. J gave up 4 bases and V 5 bases, and 5 bases lay outside the gene matches. In germline, CDR1 is MNHEY, CDR2 SVGEGT.

This chain uses TRBV9 with TRBJ1-6, with 7 bases fitting TRBD1. Looked up from germline, CDR1 is SGDLS and CDR2 is YYNGEE. The CDR3 totals 14 residues. After removal of 2 bases from V and 7 bases from J, the junction contained 3 bases not matched to a gene. The CDR3 DNA reads TGTGCCAGCAGCGTGTCCAGGGGGAATTCACCCCTCCACTTT. Translating it yields CASSVSRGNSPLHF.

This rearrangement joins TRBV28 to TRBJ1-6; D ambiguous. Per germline, CDR1 MDHEN and CDR2 SYDVKM. Trimming removed 5 bases at V and 10 bases at J, with 24 bases between. The CDR3 has 17 residues. CDR3 amino acids: CASSNPRSMDSGSPLHF. As DNA, the CDR3 is TGTGCCAGCAGTAATCCTCGTTCCATGGACTCCGGATCACCCCTCCACTTT.

The V and J genes are TRBV19 and TRBJ1-4; a weak D match, TRBD1 (5 bases). The CDR3 spans 12 residues. Trimming shortened V by 3 bases and J by 8 bases, and 7 bases separated the two germline ends. Germline CDR1 and CDR2: LNHDA and SQIVND (reference sequence). CDR3: CASSMRQEKLFF. The CDR3 nucleotides read TGTGCCAGTAGTATGCGACAGGAAAAACTGTTTTTT.

The chain joins TRBV7-2 to TRBJ2-2, with 7 nucleotides matching TRBD2. The CDR3 has 15 residues. The germline gives CDR1 SGHTA, CDR2 FQGNSA. Unmatched junction bases numbered 10, after V lost 10 bases and J lost 2 bases. The CDR3 sequence is CATPSASGNTGELFF. CDR3 in DNA: TGTGCCACCCCGTCTGCTAGCGGTAACACCGGGGAGCTGTTTTTT.